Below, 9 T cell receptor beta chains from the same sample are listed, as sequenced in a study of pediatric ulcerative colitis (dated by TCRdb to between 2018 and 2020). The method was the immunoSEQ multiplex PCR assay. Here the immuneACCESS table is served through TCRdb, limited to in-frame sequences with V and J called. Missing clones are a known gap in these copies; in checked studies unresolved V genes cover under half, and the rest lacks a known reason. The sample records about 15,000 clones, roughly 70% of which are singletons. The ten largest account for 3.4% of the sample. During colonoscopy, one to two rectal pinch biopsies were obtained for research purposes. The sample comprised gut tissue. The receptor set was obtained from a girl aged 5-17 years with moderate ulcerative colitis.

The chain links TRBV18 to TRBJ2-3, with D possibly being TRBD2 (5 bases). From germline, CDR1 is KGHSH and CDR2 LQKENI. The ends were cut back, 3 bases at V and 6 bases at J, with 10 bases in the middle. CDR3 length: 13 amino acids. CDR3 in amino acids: CASSPGSHDTQYF. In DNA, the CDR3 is TGTGCCAGCTCACCGGGGAGCCACGATACGCAGTATTTT.

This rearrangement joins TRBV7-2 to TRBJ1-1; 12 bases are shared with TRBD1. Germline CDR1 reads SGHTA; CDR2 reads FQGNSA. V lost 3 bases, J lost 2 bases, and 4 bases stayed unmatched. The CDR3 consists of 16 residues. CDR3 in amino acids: CASSLGQGADNTEAFF. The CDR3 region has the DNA TGTGCCAGCAGCTTGGGACAGGGGGCGGATAACACTGAAGCTTTCTTT.

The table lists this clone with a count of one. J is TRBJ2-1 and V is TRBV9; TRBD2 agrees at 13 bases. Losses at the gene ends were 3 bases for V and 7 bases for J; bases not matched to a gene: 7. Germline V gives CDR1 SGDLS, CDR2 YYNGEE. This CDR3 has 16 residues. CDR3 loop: CASSAGSGLAGNEQFF. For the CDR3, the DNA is TGTGCCAGCAGCGCCGGCTCGGGACTAGCGGGGAATGAGCAGTTCTTC.

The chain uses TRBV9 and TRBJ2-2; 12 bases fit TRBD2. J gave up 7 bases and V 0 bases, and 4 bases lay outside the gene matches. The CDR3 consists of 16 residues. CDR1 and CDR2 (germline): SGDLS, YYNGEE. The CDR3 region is CASSVASGGVFGELFF. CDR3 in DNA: TGTGCCAGCAGCGTAGCTAGCGGGGGGGTATTCGGGGAGCTGTTTTTT.

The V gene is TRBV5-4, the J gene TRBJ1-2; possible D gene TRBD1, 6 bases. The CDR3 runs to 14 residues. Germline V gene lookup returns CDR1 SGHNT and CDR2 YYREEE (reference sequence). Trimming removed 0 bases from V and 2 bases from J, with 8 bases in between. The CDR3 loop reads CASSLGQVNYGYTF. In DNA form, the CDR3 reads TGTGCCAGCAGCTTGGGACAGGTGAACTATGGCTACACCTTC.

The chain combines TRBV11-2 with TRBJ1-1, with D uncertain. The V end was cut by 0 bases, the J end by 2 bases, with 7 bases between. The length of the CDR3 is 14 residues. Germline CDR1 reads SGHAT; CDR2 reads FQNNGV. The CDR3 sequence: CASSLDQINTEAFF. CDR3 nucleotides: TGTGCCAGCAGCTTAGATCAGATCAACACTGAAGCTTTCTTT.

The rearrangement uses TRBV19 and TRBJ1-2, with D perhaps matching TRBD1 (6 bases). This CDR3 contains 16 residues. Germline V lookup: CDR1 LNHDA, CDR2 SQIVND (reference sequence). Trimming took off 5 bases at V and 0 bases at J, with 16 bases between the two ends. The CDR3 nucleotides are TGTGCCAGTAGTGTCGTTTCCGGGACATCTAACTATGGCTACACCTTC. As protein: CASSVVSGTSNYGYTF.

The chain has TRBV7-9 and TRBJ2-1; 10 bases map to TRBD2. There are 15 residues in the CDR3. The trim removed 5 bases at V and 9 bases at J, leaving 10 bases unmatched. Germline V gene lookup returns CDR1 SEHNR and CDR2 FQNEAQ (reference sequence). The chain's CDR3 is CASSQTSGENGEQFF. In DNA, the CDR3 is TGTGCCAGCAGCCAAACTAGCGGGGAGAACGGTGAGCAGTTCTTC.

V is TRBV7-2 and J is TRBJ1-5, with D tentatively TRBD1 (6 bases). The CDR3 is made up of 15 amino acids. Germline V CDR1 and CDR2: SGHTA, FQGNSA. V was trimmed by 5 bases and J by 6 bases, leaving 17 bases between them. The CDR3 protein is CASSHKHRDTQPQHF. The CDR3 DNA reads TGTGCCAGCAGCCATAAACACCGGGACACTCAGCCCCAGCATTTT. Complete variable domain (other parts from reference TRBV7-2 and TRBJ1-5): GAGVSQSPSNKVTEKGKDVELRCDPISGHTALYWYRQSLGQGLEFLIYFQGNSAPDKSGLPSDRFSAERTGGSVSTLTIQRTQQEDSAVYLCASSHKHRDTQPQHFGDGTRLSIL.